The entry below gives a single TCR beta chain sequence along with its context. The data belong to a study of blood T cell repertoires in COVID-19. TCRdb keeps only in-frame clones here, not all; method: immunoSEQ multiplex PCR. Counted here are around 160,000 clones, around 87% occurring once; the ten biggest clones make up 0.99%. This receptor was obtained from a man younger than 35 with acute or convalescent COVID-19. Sequenced: peripheral blood.

Here the CDR3 DNA reads TGTGCCAGCAGCGTTCGTATAGTCGGAGATACGCAGTATTTT. Its protein product is CASSVRIVGDTQYF. The chain is built from TRBV9 and TRBJ2-3; no firm D call. Germline V CDR1 and CDR2: SGDLS, YYNGEE. The CDR3 is 14 residues long. Trimming stripped 2 bases from V and 5 bases from J, with 12 bases between.